The clone carrying this T cell receptor beta chain was detected only a few times. Antigen unknown. The data belong to a study of cytomegalovirus exposure and HLA in healthy donors. Regarding the study as a whole: Most CMV-associated TCR beta chains appeared HLA-restricted in a later analysis. Later analysis identified about 17,000 TCR beta sequences associated with HLA alleles, using a false discovery rate threshold of 0.05. The study designated over 150 TCR beta chains cytomegalovirus-associated.

Germline values: CDR1 LGHNT, CDR2 FRNRAP. The CDR3 runs 13 residues. V lost 8 bases, J lost 4 bases, and 14 bases lay in between. Primers included in the PCR were 60 Vbeta and 13 Jbeta primers. This table comes from immunoSEQ multiplex PCR, and its TCRdb copy is limited to in-frame clones, with some not included. The data hold roughly 150,000 clones, with more than 75% observed a single time. The chain uses TRBV12-5 and TRBJ1-1, with D perhaps TRBD1 (6 bases). Material: PBMCs. This clonotype originated in a male donor in good health and CMV-seronegative. CDR3 DNA sequence: TGTGCTAGTTCCACTACAGGGACCACTGAAGCTTTCTTT. Its translation is CASSTTGTTEAFF. The full variable domain, in which reference TRBV12-5 and TRBJ1-1 provide the parts outside the CDR3, is DARVTQTPRHKVTEMGQEVTMRCQPILGHNTVFWYRQTMMQGLELLAYFRNRAPLDDSGMPKDRFSAEMPDATLATLKIQPSEPRDSAVYFCASSTTGTTEAFFGQGTRLTVV.